This TCR beta chain is drawn from a study of technical replicates of blood from a handful of donors. CDR3 length equals 15 residues. Unmatched junction bases numbered 10, after V lost 6 bases and J lost 6 bases. CDR1 MDHEN and CDR2 SYDVKM come from the germline V gene. Sequencing used immunoSEQ multiplex PCR; TCRdb keeps in-frame clones, though not all of them. Of tens of thousands of clones in the sample, over 80% are singletons; the top ten hold 0.27%. This sequence joins TRBV28 and TRBJ2-7, with 11 bases aligning to TRBD1. The sample consisted of T cells isolated from PBMCs. The receptor was isolated from a human donor in good health. CDR3 sequence (DNA): TGTGCCAGCAGCCCCCCGGGGACAGGGGGGGCCGAGCAGTACTTC. Its translation is CASSPPGTGGAEQYF. The entire variable domain, with the rest obtained from reference TRBV28 and TRBJ2-7, is as follows: DVKVTQSSRYLVKRTGEKVFLECVQDMDHENMFWYRQDPGLGLRLIYFSYDVKMKEKGDIPEGYSVSREKKERFSLILESASTNQTSMYLCASSPPGTGGAEQYFGPGTRLTVT.